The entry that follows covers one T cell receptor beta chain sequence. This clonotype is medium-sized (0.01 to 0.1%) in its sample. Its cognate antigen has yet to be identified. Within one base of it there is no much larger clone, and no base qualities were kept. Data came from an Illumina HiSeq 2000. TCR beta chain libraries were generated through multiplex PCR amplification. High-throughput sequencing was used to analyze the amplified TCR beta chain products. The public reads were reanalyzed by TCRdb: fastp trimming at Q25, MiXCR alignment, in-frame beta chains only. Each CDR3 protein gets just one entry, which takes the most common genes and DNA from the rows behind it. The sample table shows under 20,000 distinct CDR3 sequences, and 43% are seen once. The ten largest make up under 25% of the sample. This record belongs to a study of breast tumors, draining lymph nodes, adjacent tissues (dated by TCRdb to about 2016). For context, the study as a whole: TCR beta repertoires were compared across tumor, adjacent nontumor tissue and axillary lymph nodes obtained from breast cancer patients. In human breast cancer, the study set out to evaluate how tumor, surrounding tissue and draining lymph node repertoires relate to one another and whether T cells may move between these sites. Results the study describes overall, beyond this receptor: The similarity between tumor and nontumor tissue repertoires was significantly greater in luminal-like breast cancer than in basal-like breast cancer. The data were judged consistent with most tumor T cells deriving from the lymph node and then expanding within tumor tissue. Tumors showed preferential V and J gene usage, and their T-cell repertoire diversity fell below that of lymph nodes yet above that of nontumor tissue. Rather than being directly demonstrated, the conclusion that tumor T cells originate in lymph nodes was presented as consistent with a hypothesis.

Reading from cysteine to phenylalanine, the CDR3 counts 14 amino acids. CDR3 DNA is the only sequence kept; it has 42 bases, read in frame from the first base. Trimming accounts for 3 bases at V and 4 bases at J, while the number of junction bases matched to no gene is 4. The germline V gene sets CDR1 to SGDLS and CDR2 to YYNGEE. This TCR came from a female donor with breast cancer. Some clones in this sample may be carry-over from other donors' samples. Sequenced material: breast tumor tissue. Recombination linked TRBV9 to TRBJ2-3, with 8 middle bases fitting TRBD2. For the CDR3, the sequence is CASSASGRADTQYF. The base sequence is TGTGCCAGCAGCGCGAGCGGGAGAGCAGATACGCAGTATTTT. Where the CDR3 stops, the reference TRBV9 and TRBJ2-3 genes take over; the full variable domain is DSGVTQTPKHLITATGQRVTLRCSPRSGDLSVYWYQQSLDQGLQFLIQYYNGEERAKGNILERFSAQQFPDLHSELNLSSLELGDSALYFCASSASGRADTQYFGPGTRLTVL.